What follows are 11 T cell receptor beta chains derived from one specimen sequenced in a study of shared clonotypes between healthy human individuals. Method: immunoSEQ multiplex PCR; TCRdb's copy keeps in-frame clones and lacks some. The top ten clones hold around 0.45% of a sample with approximately 1.4 million clones, 95% to 99% of them seen once. The specimen was naive CD4+ T cells sorted from blood. Subset reported: CD45RA+ positively selected. Receptor source: a man aged 25-45 years in good health.

V gene TRBV4-3 combines with J gene TRBJ2-2; no definite D call. The germline V and J ends were trimmed by 1 base and 3 bases, with 27 bases remaining between them. Germline V gene lookup returns CDR1 LGHNA and CDR2 YSLEER. The CDR3 length is 21 residues. The CDR3 loop reads CASSQVFPRVLDKADTGELFF. The DNA of the CDR3 is TGCGCCAGCAGCCAAGTTTTCCCTAGGGTGTTGGATAAGGCGGACACCGGGGAGCTGTTTTTT.

The rearrangement uses TRBV11-2 and TRBJ2-5; no definite D call. The CDR3 is 14 residues long. In germline, CDR1 is SGHAT, CDR2 FQNNGV. The germline V and J ends were trimmed by 1 base and 2 bases, with 8 bases remaining between them. This CDR3 reads CASSLVRNQETQYF. The DNA for the CDR3 is TGTGCCAGCAGCTTAGTAAGGAATCAAGAGACCCAGTACTTC.

V is TRBV30 and J is TRBJ1-2, with D uncertain. This CDR3 contains 13 residues. Trimming took 0 bases from V and 4 from J, leaving 9 bases between them. Germline CDR1 reads GTSNPN; CDR2 reads SVGIG (reference sequence). DNA of the CDR3: TGTGCCTGGAGTGTACTGAACACCTATGGCTACACCTTC. Its translation: CAWSVLNTYGYTF.

This sequence joins TRBV5-4 and TRBJ1-5; D not certain. V was clipped by 3 bases and J by 7 bases, with 11 bases between them. The CDR3 sequence is 13 residues long. Germline CDR1 and CDR2: SGHNT and YYREEE (reference sequence). CDR3 sequence (DNA): TGTGCCAGCAGCTCATCGCCGGGACAGCCCCAGCATTTT. This gives the protein CASSSSPGQPQHF.

This clone was observed once. The V call is TRBV11-2, the J call TRBJ1-1; D gene ambiguous. The CDR3 is 14 amino acids. Germline V gene sequence: CDR1 SGHAT, CDR2 FQNNGV. Between the trimmed V and J ends, which lost 2 bases and 7 bases, there was a span of 14 bases. CDR3 region: CASSLIRNPDEAFF. The CDR3 DNA reads TGTGCCAGCAGCTTAATCAGGAACCCCGATGAAGCTTTCTTT.

The J gene is TRBJ1-4, the V gene TRBV9, with TRBD1 as a possible D gene (6 bases). V was shortened by 3 bases and J by 7 bases, with 13 bases between the two germline ends. This CDR3 spans 14 amino acids. CDR1 is SGDLS and CDR2 is YYNGEE in the germline V gene. The CDR3 nucleotides are TGTGCCAGCAGCGCCAGGGGAGTCAGTGAAAAACTGTTTTTT. Its protein is CASSARGVSEKLFF.

The rearrangement uses TRBV7-8 and TRBJ2-2; perhaps TRBD2 as D (5 bases). This CDR3 is built from 16 residues. Germline values: CDR1 SGHVS, CDR2 FQNEAQ. With 7 bases removed from V and 1 base from J, the gap between germline ends came to 16 bases. CDR3 amino acids: CASTVGRGLNTGELFF. In nucleotides, the CDR3 is TGTGCCAGCACCGTGGGGAGAGGGTTGAACACCGGGGAGCTGTTTTTT. Filled out from reference TRBV7-8 and TRBJ2-2, the complete variable domain reads GAGVSQSPRYKVAKRGQDVALRCDPISGHVSLFWYQQALGQGPEFLTYFQNEAQLDKSGLPSDRFFAERPEGSVSTLKIQRTQQEDSAVYLCASTVGRGLNTGELFFGEGSRLTVL.

A remark on this clone: Other DNA sequences from this sample encode an identical CDR3 as well. The chain has TRBV2 and TRBJ2-7; D is perhaps TRBD1 (5 bases). Trimming took 3 bases from V and 4 from J, leaving 7 bases between them. The V gene's germline CDR1 is SNHLY and CDR2 FYNNEI. The CDR3 sequence is 12 residues long. The CDR3 protein is CASSDRDYEQYF. The CDR3 DNA follows: TGTGCCAGCAGTGACAGGGATTACGAGCAGTACTTC.

The rearrangement uses TRBV5-4 and TRBJ1-4; D gene uncertain. This CDR3 is built from 16 residues. The germline V and J ends were trimmed by 4 bases and 4 bases, with 17 bases remaining between them. Germline lookup yields CDR1 SGHNT and CDR2 YYREEE (reference sequence). The CDR3: CASSLWAAGVNEKLFF. For the CDR3, the DNA is TGTGCCAGCAGCCTCTGGGCCGCGGGCGTTAATGAAAAACTGTTTTTT. The full variable domain, with the rest looked up from reference TRBV5-4 and TRBJ1-4, is ETGVTQSPTHLIKTRGQQVTLRCSSQSGHNTVSWYQQALGQGPQFIFQYYREEENGRGNFPPRFSGLQFPNYSSELNVNALELDDSALYLCASSLWAAGVNEKLFFGSGTQLSVL.

This chain links TRBV9 with TRBJ2-7, with unresolved D. Trimming stripped 0 bases from V and 0 bases from J, with 7 bases between. This CDR3 contains 14 residues. Germline loops: CDR1 SGDLS, CDR2 YYNGEE. CDR3 DNA sequence: TGTGCCAGCAGCGTAGCCTCTACCTCCTACGAGCAGTACTTC. It specifies CASSVASTSYEQYF. The variable domain in full, completed from reference TRBV9 and TRBJ2-7, reads DSGVTQTPKHLITATGQRVTLRCSPRSGDLSVYWYQQSLDQGLQFLIQYYNGEERAKGNILERFSAQQFPDLHSELNLSSLELGDSALYFCASSVASTSYEQYFGPGTRLTVT.

The chain combines TRBV28 with TRBJ2-3, with D unclear. The V end was cut by 5 bases, the J end by 12 bases, with 18 bases between. The CDR3 length is 13 residues. Germline V gene sequence: CDR1 MDHEN, CDR2 SYDVKM. This CDR3 reads CASSPHLTDIQYF. DNA of the CDR3: TGTGCCAGCAGTCCCCATCTTACCGATATACAGTATTTT.